The 3 T cell receptor beta chains in this list originate from one sample, sequenced in a study of T cell clonality in common variable immunodeficiency. Assay: immunoSEQ multiplex PCR; the TCRdb copy retains only in-frame clones and omits some. The record shows around 45,000 clones for this sample, with no singletons present. The sample taken for sequencing was peripheral blood mononuclear cells. These receptors all stem from a person aged 18 to 75 in good health.

This clone was seen many times. Read data end 3 residues before the CDR3 end; the end is taken from the germline J gene. V gene TRBV30 combines with J gene TRBJ2-2; a possible D gene is TRBD2 (5 bases). CDR3 size: 16 residues. Germline V gene data show CDR1 as GTSNPN and CDR2 as SVGIG (reference sequence). The ends were cut back, 2 bases at V and 3 bases at J, with 16 bases in the middle. CDR3: CAWSLMRVYDTGELFF. Incomplete CDR3 DNA: TGTGCCTGGAGTTTGATGCGGGTCTACGACACCGGGGAG.

This clone was seen at least ten times. One end of the junction does not line up with germline, which may come from a read error. The read gets to within 3 residues of the CDR3 end, and the germline J gene fills in the rest. The chain uses TRBV7-2 and TRBJ2-1; 9 bases fit TRBD2. The CDR3 spans 15 residues. The germline V gene encodes CDR1 SGHTA and CDR2 FQGNSA. The CDR3 spells CASSIAGARYNEQFF. Incomplete CDR3 DNA: TGTGCCAGCAGCATAGCGGGGGCACGTTACAATGAG.

This clone occurred many times. This may stem from a read error, because a much larger clone lies one nucleotide away. The DNA ends 3 residues before the CDR3 does, and the rest of the CDR3 is filled in from the germline J gene. The chain joins TRBV15 to TRBJ1-4; D might be TRBD1 (5 bases). From germline, CDR1 is LNHNV and CDR2 YYDKDF (reference sequence). The CDR3 is 15 residues long. This CDR3 reads CATSRDSSGANVLFF. CDR3 bases read: TGTGCCACCAGCAGAGACAGCTCTGGGGCCAACGTA. The variable domain in full, completed from reference TRBV15 and TRBJ1-4, reads DAMVIQNPRYQVTQFGKPVTLSCSQTLNHNVMYWYQQKSSQAPKLLFHYYDKDFNNEADTPDNFQSRRPNTSFCFLDIRSPGLGDTAMYLCATSRDSSGANVLFFGSGTQLSVL.